These T cell receptor beta chains were read from a single sample in a study of T cells after yellow fever vaccination. Each CDR3 protein gets one entry after TCRdb re-called the 5' RACE reads with MiXCR. The sample has about 220,000 distinct CDR3 sequences; roughly 3% are singletons. The sample consisted of CD4+ T cells sorted from PBMCs, taken 10 days after the yellow fever booster vaccination. The source of these receptors is a man aged 18 to 35 who received the YFV17D yellow fever vaccine. The CDR3 runs from the conserved cysteine through the conserved F or W. D genes are given only for firm matches. Size is stated for part of the rows, as once, few or many counts, or as a class when the clone is expanded.

abundance	d_gene	v_gene	j_gene	CDR3nt	CDR3aa
many	.	TRBV6-6	TRBJ1-2	TGTGCCAGCAGTTACAGGCATACAGGGCCAGTGAGCTACACCTTC	CASSYRHTGPVSYTF
many	.	TRBV4-1	TRBJ2-2	TGCGCCAGCAGCCAAGGGGATTTGGCGGGGTACGACACCGGGGAGCTGTTTTTT	CASSQGDLAGYDTGELFF
many	TRBD2	TRBV24-1	TRBJ2-3	TGTGCCACCAGTGACATTAGCGGGGGGGCCCCAGATACGCAGTATTTT	CATSDISGGAPDTQYF
.	.	TRBV5-4	TRBJ1-1	TGTGCCAGCAGTTCGATGAGTGGGGGGATTGAAGCTTTCTTT	CASSSMSGGIEAFF
many	.	TRBV10-2	TRBJ2-7	TGCGCCAGCAGCCCCGTCGGGATCTACGAGCAGTACTTC	CASSPVGIYEQYF
many	TRBD2	TRBV7-9	TRBJ2-1	TGTGCCAGCAATAGCGGGGGCACCTACAATGAGCAGTTCTTC	CASNSGGTYNEQFF
few	TRBD1	TRBV4-3	TRBJ1-1	TGCGCCAGCAGCCAAGATCTCCGGGACAGTAAAGCTTTCTTT	CASSQDLRDSKAFF
many	.	TRBV14	TRBJ2-5	TGTGCCAGCAGCCCCATTAGCCAACAAGAGACCCAGTACTTC	CASSPISQQETQYF
.	.	TRBV4-1	TRBJ1-6	TGCGCCAGCAGCCAAGGACTTTCCCCAGATTCACCCCTCCACTTT	CASSQGLSPDSPLHF
few	.	TRBV18	TRBJ1-1	TGTGCCAGCTCACCCGAGGGGATCACTGAAGCTTTCTTT	CASSPEGITEAFF
many	.	TRBV28	TRBJ1-3	TGTGCCAGCAGTTTCTTTGGGTTGAGCTCTGGAAACACCATATATTTT	CASSFFGLSSGNTIYF
many	TRBD2	TRBV18	TRBJ2-7	TGTGCCAGCTCGCTTAGCGGGGGGGCCGGGTACGAGCAGTACTTC	CASSLSGGAGYEQYF
few	.	TRBV7-9	TRBJ1-2	TGTGCCAGCAGTCACGATCGGGGGGTTGGCTACACCTTC	CASSHDRGVGYTF
many	.	TRBV12-3/TRBV12-4	TRBJ1-3	TGTGCCAGCAGCTTAGCAGCAGCGGCCACCATATATTTT	CASSLAAAATIYF
few	.	TRBV6-5	TRBJ2-2	TGTGCCAGCAGTTACTCGGGGAGGACCGGGGAGCTGTTTTTT	CASSYSGRTGELFF
few	.	TRBV7-2	TRBJ1-1	TGTGCCAGCAGCGTCAGGACCCATGAAGCTTTCTTT	CASSVRTHEAFF
many	.	TRBV18	TRBJ2-1	TGTGCCACCACTCGGGGGCCGTTTGATGAGCAGTTCTTC	CATTRGPFDEQFF
few	.	TRBV29-1	TRBJ2-6	TGCAGCGTTGCCCCCTCCAGCTCTGGGGCCAACGTCCTGACTTTC	CSVAPSSSGANVLTF
few	TRBD1	TRBV29-1	TRBJ1-1	TGCAGCGTTGTCCGGACAGGGGAAAGCACTGAAGCTTTCTTT	CSVVRTGESTEAFF
.	.	TRBV10-3	TRBJ1-5	TGTGCCATCGAGAAGGGGCAGAACCTGGGAAGCAATCAGCCCCAGCATTTT	CAIEKGQNLGSNQPQHF
many	.	TRBV7-8	TRBJ1-2	TGTGCCAGCAACCCCGGGGCAGGTTATGGCTACACCTTC	CASNPGAGYGYTF
many	.	TRBV7-2	TRBJ1-6	TGTGCCAGCAGCCGCAGGGGCCAGCTCCCACCAAATTCACCCCTCCACTTT	CASSRRGQLPPNSPLHF
.	.	TRBV20-1	TRBJ1-5	TGCAGTGCTAGAGATGACTGGGCTTGGGGGTATAGCAATCAGCCCCAGCATTTT	CSARDDWAWGYSNQPQHF
few	.	TRBV5-1	TRBJ1-2	TGCGCCAGCAGCCGTCAAGAACAGGTGGATGGCTACACCTTC	CASSRQEQVDGYTF
.	TRBD1	TRBV20-1	TRBJ1-5	TGCAGTGCCAGGGGAAGGGGGCAGGCTCAGCCCCAGCATTTT	CSARGRGQAQPQHF
.	.	TRBV10-3	TRBJ2-6	TGTGCCATCAGTGCCCCCTTGGCCAACGTCCTGACTTTC	CAISAPLANVLTF
many	.	TRBV19	TRBJ1-5	TGTGCCAGTAGTATTGGCACAGGGACCAAGAGTCAGCCCCAGCATTTT	CASSIGTGTKSQPQHF
few	.	TRBV5-6	TRBJ1-6	TGTGCCAGCAGCATCTGGACGGGCAGTCTTAATTCACCCCTCCACTTT	CASSIWTGSLNSPLHF
few	.	TRBV10-3	TRBJ1-1	TGTGCCATCAGTTCCGTGAACACTGAAGCTTTCTTT	CAISSVNTEAFF
.	.	TRBV18	TRBJ1-3	TGTGCCAGTGGACAGCTAGGAGGAAACACCATATATTTT	CASGQLGGNTIYF
many	TRBD2	TRBV7-2	TRBJ2-3	TGTGCCAGCAAGTCCGGGACTACCGTATGGCAGTATTTT	CASKSGTTVWQYF
.	TRBD2	TRBV2	TRBJ2-2	TGTGCCACCCCGGGTAGCGGGGGTGCGAACACCGGGGAGCTGTTTTTT	CATPGSGGANTGELFF
few	.	TRBV3-1	TRBJ1-6	TGTGCCAGCAGCCCACCTCGGGTCTATAATTCACCCCTCCACTTT	CASSPPRVYNSPLHF
many	TRBD2	TRBV6-2/TRBV6-3	TRBJ2-3	TGTGCCGGTGACTCGGGACTAGGCACAGATACGCAGTATTTT	CAGDSGLGTDTQYF
.	TRBD1	TRBV20-1	TRBJ2-3	TGCAGTGCTACCGGGACAGGGTTCTCCACAGATACGCAGTATTTT	CSATGTGFSTDTQYF
many	.	TRBV12-3/TRBV12-4	TRBJ1-1	TGTGCCAGCAAGAACCGACAGGCCTCGAACACTGAAGCTTTCTTT	CASKNRQASNTEAFF
many	.	TRBV7-2	TRBJ2-1	TGTGCCAGCAGCTTAAGGATGGGGGAGAATGAGCAGTTCTTC	CASSLRMGENEQFF
many	TRBD1	TRBV5-1	TRBJ2-3	TGCGCCAGCAGCCCGGGACAGTACACTAGCACAGATACGCAGTATTTT	CASSPGQYTSTDTQYF
.	TRBD1	TRBV10-3	TRBJ2-5	TGTGCCATCTCTCTCCCAGGGGGTGAGACCCAGTACTTC	CAISLPGGETQYF
few	.	TRBV27	TRBJ1-1	TGTGCCAGCAGTTCTCTGGGGGCGCCGACTGAAGCTTTCTTT	CASSSLGAPTEAFF
.	.	TRBV24-1	TRBJ2-5	TGTGCCACCAGTGACCGCCTCAGGGGATCCCTCCAAGAGACCCAGTACTTC	CATSDRLRGSLQETQYF
many	.	TRBV4-1	TRBJ2-1	TGCGCCAGCAGCCCTACTGGACCCAGGGGAGATGAGCAGTTCTTC	CASSPTGPRGDEQFF
.	TRBD2	TRBV7-2	TRBJ2-5	TGTGCCAGCAGCTTACTAGCGGGGATACAAGAGACCCAGTACTTC	CASSLLAGIQETQYF
few	TRBD1	TRBV15	TRBJ1-4	TGTGCCACCAGCAGGGAACAGGGGTTTTCGGAAAAACTGTTTTTT	CATSREQGFSEKLFF
.	.	TRBV5-4	TRBJ2-3	TGTGCCAGCAGCAGGGAGACCACAGATACGCAGTATTTT	CASSRETTDTQYF
.	.	TRBV7-8	TRBJ1-1	TGTGCCAGCAGCTCAACCCGGGACGCCAACTGGAACACTGAAGCTTTCTTT	CASSSTRDANWNTEAFF
.	.	TRBV12-3/TRBV12-4	TRBJ2-1	TGTGCCAGCGGGACCTACAATGAGCAGTTCTTC	CASGTYNEQFF
many	.	TRBV20-1	TRBJ2-3	TGCAGTGCCCCCGGCCCTTATACGCAGTATTTT	CSAPGPYTQYF
few	.	TRBV5-1	TRBJ1-2	TGCGCCAGCAGCTTCCAGAGTGGCTACACCTTC	CASSFQSGYTF
few	TRBD1	TRBV20-1	TRBJ2-1	TGCAGTGCATCGCCGGGACAGGGTCACAATGAGCAGTTCTTC	CSASPGQGHNEQFF
many	TRBD2	TRBV5-4	TRBJ2-5	TGTGCCAGCAGCTACACTAGCGGGGAAGAGACCCAGTACTTC	CASSYTSGEETQYF
few	TRBD1	TRBV7-6	TRBJ2-1	TGTGCCAGCAGCTTATGGGGACAGGGCTACAATGAGCAGTTCTTC	CASSLWGQGYNEQFF